These 5 T cell receptor beta chains share one sample of origin, sequenced in a study of OX40 agonist ivuxolimab in advanced cancers. Sequenced by immunoSEQ multiplex PCR; TCRdb stores in-frame clones only, minus some. The sample has approximately 46,000 clones, more than 70% seen once; the top ten hold about 3%. Source: CD4+ or CD8+ T cells sorted from blood, taken in a trial of the OX40 agonist ivuxolimab. All receptors derive from an adult with an advanced solid tumor such as melanoma, head and neck, liver or kidney cancer.

The chain is built from TRBV4-1 and TRBJ2-1; TRBD2 matches 12 bases. The CDR3 spans 19 residues. Looked up from germline, CDR1 is MGHRA and CDR2 is YSYEKL. V dropped 6 bases and J dropped 5; count of bases not matched to a gene: 17. Written as DNA, the CDR3 is TGCGCCAGCAGTTCCATTTATCTCCCTAGCGGGAGGGCCAACAATGAGCAGTTCTTC. It specifies CASSSIYLPSGRANNEQFF.

V gene TRBV18 combines with J gene TRBJ2-1; D not certain. CDR1 is KGHSH and CDR2 is LQKENI in the germline V gene. V was pared by 2 bases and J by 2 bases, with 7 bases between. This CDR3 is built from 14 residues. CDR3 DNA: TGTGCCAGCTCACCAACAGATACCTACAATGAGCAGTTCTTC. It specifies CASSPTDTYNEQFF. The whole variable domain, remainder taken from reference TRBV18 and TRBJ2-1, is NAGVMQNPRHLVRRRGQEARLRCSPMKGHSHVYWYRQLPEEGLKFMVYLQKENIIDESGMPKERFSAEFPKEGPSILRIQQVVRGDSAAYFCASSPTDTYNEQFFGPGTRLTVL.

The chain has TRBV10-2 and TRBJ1-1, with D possibly TRBD1 on 5 matching bases. V lost 3 bases, J lost 4 bases, and 21 bases lay in between. From germline, CDR1 is WSHSY and CDR2 SAAADI. The CDR3 totals 17 residues. CDR3 residues: CASSDLGTPPAGTEAFF. CDR3 coding DNA: TGCGCCAGCAGTGATCTAGGGACCCCCCCGGCGGGCACTGAAGCTTTCTTT.

A few counts support this clone. The J gene is TRBJ1-1, the V gene TRBV7-8; D ambiguous. V lost 4 bases and J lost 5, with 5 bases in between. Germline V gene data show CDR1 as SGHVS and CDR2 as FQNEAQ. This CDR3 is 11 amino acids long. CDR3 amino acids: CASSSFTEAFF. CDR3 bases: TGTGCCAGCAGCTCATTTACTGAAGCTTTCTTT.

This chain uses TRBV4-1 with TRBJ1-2; TRBD1 matches 7 bases. CDR1 and CDR2 from the germline V gene are MGHRA and YSYEKL. Unmatched junction bases numbered 12, after V lost 8 bases and J lost 0 bases. The CDR3 extends over 16 amino acids. DNA for the CDR3: TGCGCCAGCCGAGATCCGAGACAGGGAGCTAACTATGGCTACACCTTC. It encodes CASRDPRQGANYGYTF.